The 4 T cell receptor beta chains given below trace back to one sample, sequenced in a study of cytomegalovirus exposure and HLA in healthy donors. Researchers ran the PCR with 60 Vbeta and 13 Jbeta primers. Only in-frame clones appear in the TCRdb table, and some are missing; sequencing was by immunoSEQ multiplex PCR. The table records almost 200,000 clones, 79% of them present only once. The sequenced sample was PBMCs. The receptors derive from a woman aged 30 to 39 in good health and CMV-seropositive.

The CDR3 spells CASSLLYRTSLAKNIQYF. The CDR3, as DNA: TGCGCCAGCAGCCTTCTATATCGGACAAGCCTAGCCAAAAACATTCAGTACTTC. The rearrangement joins TRBV4-1 to TRBJ2-4; D perhaps matches TRBD1 (5 bases). Trimming stripped 4 bases from V and 0 bases from J, with 19 bases between. Germline V gene sequence: CDR1 MGHRA, CDR2 YSYEKL. The CDR3 loop spans 18 amino acids.

This clone has a single count. This chain joins TRBV7-6 and TRBJ1-5; 12 nucleotides align to TRBD1. The junction had 4 bases not matched to a gene; V was cut back by 5 bases and J by 2 bases. Germline assignment: CDR1 SGHVS and CDR2 FNYEAQ. The CDR3 runs 16 residues. The CDR3 DNA is TGTGCCAGCAGCCCAGGGACAGGGGGCGGCAATCAGCCCCAGCATTTT. This sequence encodes CASSPGTGGGNQPQHF.

The chain recombines TRBV29-1 with TRBJ1-2, with no clear D. Germline V gene data show CDR1 as SQVTM and CDR2 as ANQGSEA. The CDR3 spans 13 residues. V was clipped by 4 bases and J by 3 bases, with 12 bases between them. The chain's CDR3 is CSVVERSYYGYTF. DNA for the CDR3: TGCAGCGTTGTGGAGAGATCCTACTATGGCTACACCTTC.

The chain joins TRBV10-1 to TRBJ1-6, with 9 bases lining up with TRBD1. The CDR3 is made up of 15 amino acids. Germline CDR1 reads WNHNN; CDR2 reads SYGVQD (reference sequence). V shed 2 bases, J shed 7 bases, and the junction held 3 bases outside the gene matches. The CDR3 sequence is CASSEGTGMNSPLHF. In DNA form, the CDR3 reads TGCGCCAGCAGTGAGGGGACAGGGATGAATTCACCCCTCCACTTT.